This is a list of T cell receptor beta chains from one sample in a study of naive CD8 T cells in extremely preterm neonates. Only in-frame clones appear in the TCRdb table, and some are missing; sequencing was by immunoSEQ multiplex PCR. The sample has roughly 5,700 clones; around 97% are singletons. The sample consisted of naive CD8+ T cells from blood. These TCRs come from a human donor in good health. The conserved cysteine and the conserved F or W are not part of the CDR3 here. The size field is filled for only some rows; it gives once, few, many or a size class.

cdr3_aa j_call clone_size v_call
ASSELGGRRYGYT TRBJ1-2 . TRBV2
ASSETPSGGYNEQF TRBJ2-1 . TRBV10-2
ASSSAGTGGPANYGYT TRBJ1-2 . TRBV7-2
ASSLDGQTNTEAF TRBJ1-1 once TRBV5-4
ASSLDRASYEQY TRBJ2-7 . TRBV7-2
ASSLVAGTGSKTQY TRBJ2-5 . TRBV7-2
ASSGTGVNQPQH TRBJ1-5 . TRBV4-1
ASSPRLNTEAF TRBJ1-1 . TRBV7-9
ASSLVGDQPQH TRBJ1-5 . TRBV5-1
SARRNTEAF TRBJ1-1 . TRBV20-1
ASSLRGPDGNTIY TRBJ1-3 . TRBV7-6
SVDRETDTQY TRBJ2-3 . TRBV29-1
AWSGDRRLYEQY . . TRBV30
ASSSATSGANVLT TRBJ2-6 . TRBV27
ASSMVSNQPQH TRBJ1-5 . TRBV19
AWSGNFDEKLF TRBJ1-4 . TRBV30
ASSEAPGFGDDYT TRBJ1-2 once TRBV6-1
ASSSDRGGYNEQF TRBJ2-1 . TRBV2
AWGTGSHEQY TRBJ2-7 . TRBV30
ASRPVGSGNTIY TRBJ1-3 . TRBV27
ASSQDRNGIAKNIQY TRBJ2-4 . TRBV14
ASSQGLARDNEQF TRBJ2-1 . TRBV4-1
ASSLTGTTRTDTQY TRBJ2-3 once TRBV7-3
ASSLVRGSQPQH TRBJ1-5 . TRBV27
ASSQETGVSSPLH TRBJ1-6 once TRBV4-3